The next 14 T cell receptor beta chains were all read from a single sample in a study of cytomegalovirus exposure and HLA in healthy donors. Researchers ran the PCR with 60 Vbeta and 13 Jbeta primers. Profiling relied on immunoSEQ multiplex PCR, and the TCRdb table lists in-frame clones only, not all of them. The sample records approximately 180,000 clones, 81% being singletons. What was sequenced was PBMCs. All receptors derive from a woman aged 18-29 years in good health and CMV-seropositive.

V usage is TRBV7-8 and J usage is TRBJ1-5; perhaps TRBD1 as D (6 bases). Germline CDR1 reads SGHVS; CDR2 reads FQNEAQ. Trimming shortened V by 1 base and J by 4 bases, and 29 bases separated the two germline ends. CDR3 length: 21 amino acids. Here the CDR3 DNA reads TGTGCCAGCAGCTTAGGATATTTTACGGGAGGGCAGGGGACACCTAATCAGCCCCAGCATTTT. Encoded protein: CASSLGYFTGGQGTPNQPQHF. The full variable domain, its missing parts supplied by reference TRBV7-8 and TRBJ1-5, is GAGVSQSPRYKVAKRGQDVALRCDPISGHVSLFWYQQALGQGPEFLTYFQNEAQLDKSGLPSDRFFAERPEGSVSTLKIQRTQQEDSAVYLCASSLGYFTGGQGTPNQPQHFGDGTRLSIL.

The chain couples TRBV6-1 to TRBJ1-1; 9 positions match TRBD1. Germline CDR1 MNHNS, CDR2 SASEGT. V shed 5 bases and J 7 bases; nucleotides not matched to a gene: 5. CDR3 length: 13 amino acids. The chain's CDR3 is CASSQDRGLEAFF. CDR3 DNA: TGTGCCAGCAGTCAGGACAGGGGCCTTGAAGCTTTCTTT.

This clone came up a few times. V usage is TRBV7-9 and J usage is TRBJ2-3; 9 nucleotides line up with TRBD2. Losses at the gene ends were 1 base for V and 2 bases for J; bases not matched to a gene: 4. CDR3 length equals 16 residues. From germline, CDR1 is SEHNR and CDR2 FQNEAQ (reference sequence). CDR3 DNA: TGTGCCAGCAGCTTAGGGCTAGCGGGACACACAGATACGCAGTATTTT. Amino acids: CASSLGLAGHTDTQYF.

This clone was detected only once. J is TRBJ2-3 and V is TRBV4-3; possibly TRBD1 for D (5 bases). Trimming shortened V by 1 base and J by 1 base, and 12 bases separated the two germline ends. This CDR3 has 16 amino acids. Per the germline V gene, CDR1 is LGHNA and CDR2 is YSLEER. CDR3 in DNA: TGCGCCAGCAGCCAAGTAGGGGTAGGGGGCACAGATACGCAGTATTTT. It encodes CASSQVGVGGTDTQYF.

This chain joins TRBV5-4 and TRBJ1-4; D is uncertain. There are 15 residues in the CDR3. Germline lookup yields CDR1 SGHNT and CDR2 YYREEE (reference sequence). V lost 3 bases to trimming and J lost 8 bases, with 17 bases between them. CDR3 bases: TGTGCCAGCAGCTACGGGAGCCCCTCAAACGAAAAACTGTTTTTT. Protein: CASSYGSPSNEKLFF.

The gene calls are TRBV30 and TRBJ2-6, with a weak D call TRBD2 (5 bases). CDR3 length equals 13 residues. Germline V gene data show CDR1 as GTSNPN and CDR2 as SVGIG (reference sequence). Between the trimmed V and J ends, which lost 8 bases and 0 bases, there was a span of 8 bases. The CDR3 loop reads CAHEGSGANVLTF. The CDR3 DNA reads as TGTGCCCACGAGGGCTCTGGGGCCAACGTCCTGACTTTC. Supplemented by reference TRBV30 and TRBJ2-6, the full variable domain reads SQTIHQWPATLVQPVGSPLSLECTVEGTSNPNLYWYRQAAGRGLQLLFYSVGIGQISSEVPQNLSASRPQDRQFILSSKKLLLSDSGFYLCAHEGSGANVLTFGAGSRLTVL.

The chain combines TRBV6-6 with TRBJ1-5; possibly TRBD1 for D (5 bases). The CDR3 length is 16 residues. Germline CDR1 and CDR2: MNHNY and SVGAGI (reference sequence). V was pared by 5 bases and J by 0 bases, with 14 bases between. The CDR3: CASSREVGLSNQPQHF. CDR3 nucleotide sequence: TGTGCCAGCAGTAGGGAGGTGGGGCTTAGCAATCAGCCCCAGCATTTT.

This sequence joins TRBV11-2 and TRBJ2-2, with D maybe TRBD2 (6 bases). The CDR3 runs 16 residues. V lost 3 bases and J lost 4, with 15 bases in between. Per germline, CDR1 SGHAT and CDR2 FQNNGV. Here the CDR3 reads CASSFLRGRTTGELFF. Here the CDR3 DNA reads TGTGCCAGCAGCTTCTTGCGGGGACGGACCACCGGGGAGCTGTTTTTT.

This clone was seen a handful of times. This sequence joins TRBV5-1 and TRBJ2-2; D is unclear. The length of the CDR3 is 15 residues. V was trimmed by 0 bases and J by 0 bases, leaving 6 bases between them. In germline, CDR1 is SGHRS, CDR2 YFSETQ. The CDR3 coding sequence is TGCGCCAGCAGCTTGGCGTCGGCGAACACCGGGGAGCTGTTTTTT. Protein: CASSLASANTGELFF. The whole variable domain, remainder taken from reference TRBV5-1 and TRBJ2-2, is KAGVTQTPRYLIKTRGQQVTLSCSPISGHRSVSWYQQTPGQGLQFLFEYFSETQRNKGNFPGRFSGRQFSNSRSEMNVSTLELGDSALYLCASSLASANTGELFFGEGSRLTVL.

The rearrangement links TRBV5-6 to TRBJ2-1, with 15 nucleotides matching TRBD2. Trimming cost V 2 bases and J 5 bases; bases outside gene matches: 5. Germline CDR1 and CDR2: SGHDT and YYEEEE. The CDR3 is 17 amino acids. CDR3 amino acids: CASSFWTSGGVHNEQFF. CDR3 sequence (DNA): TGTGCCAGCAGCTTCTGGACTAGCGGGGGGGTGCACAATGAGCAGTTCTTC.

V and J are TRBV18 and TRBJ2-1; 10 bases align to TRBD1. Germline CDR1 and CDR2: KGHSH and LQKENI. J lost 7 bases, V lost 5 bases, and 5 bases had no gene match. The CDR3 spans 14 residues. DNA of the CDR3: TGTGCCAGCTCAGTGGACAGGGGGTTTAATGAGCAGTTCTTC. Protein product: CASSVDRGFNEQFF.

This chain joins TRBV6-7 and TRBJ1-2; TRBD1 matches at 8 bases. TRBV6-7 is placed among ORFs of uncertain function. This CDR3 contains 14 residues. The ends lost 5 bases at V and 2 bases at J; junction bases unmatched: 4. CDR3 DNA: TGTGCCAGCAGTAAAAGACAGGGGAACTATGGCTACACCTTC. Amino acid sequence: CASSKRQGNYGYTF.

The DNA for the CDR3 is TGTGCCAGCAGCCCCGCCCAGGGCGCGTTTAATGAAAAACTGTTTTTT. Amino acids: CASSPAQGAFNEKLFF. The chain recombines TRBV4-2 with TRBJ1-4; the D gene is possibly TRBD1 (5 bases). The CDR3 totals 16 residues. The germline V gene has CDR1 LGHNA and CDR2 YNFKEQ. The V and J ends lost 4 bases and 4 bases respectively, with 16 bases between them.

This chain joins TRBV13 and TRBJ1-2; TRBD1 matches at 9 bases. V lost 3 bases, J lost 6 bases, and 8 bases stayed unmatched. Per the germline V gene, CDR1 is PRHDT and CDR2 is FYEKMQ (reference sequence). The CDR3 consists of 15 residues. The CDR3 sequence: CASSLGTGGVDGYTF. As DNA, the CDR3 is TGTGCCAGCAGCTTGGGAACAGGGGGCGTCGATGGCTACACCTTC.